The 23 T cell receptor beta chains in this list originate from one sample, sequenced in a study of T cell responses to AZD1222 COVID-19 vaccine (dated by TCRdb to about 2021). The intended sense of this specimen's time point label: baseline before first vaccination. Library preparation used the immunoSEQ multiplex PCR assay. Here the immuneACCESS table is served through TCRdb, limited to in-frame sequences with V and J called. Missing clones are a known gap in these copies; in checked studies unresolved V genes cover under half, and the rest lacks a known reason. The sample yields about 180,000 clones; approximately 86% were counted once. Roughly 7.7% of the sample rests with the top ten. The sample consisted of peripheral blood, taken on day 0 of AZD1222 vaccination. The receptors derive from an adult in good health.

The rearrangement joins TRBV6-5 to TRBJ2-1; 12 bases fit TRBD2. The V gene's germline CDR1 is MNHEY and CDR2 SVGAGI. The junction had 4 bases not matched to a gene; V was cut back by 6 bases and J by 4 bases. The CDR3 spans 15 residues. CDR3 protein: CASRLAGGNYNEQFF. CDR3 bases: TGTGCCAGCAGACTAGCGGGGGGAAATTACAATGAGCAGTTCTTC.

Here the CDR3 DNA reads TGTGCCACCGGAACCCGAGGGGAGTCAGTAACACTGTTTTTT. It translates to CATGTRGESVTLFF. J is TRBJ1-4 and V is TRBV15; weak D call: TRBD1 (5 bases). In germline, CDR1 is LNHNV, CDR2 YYDKDF (reference sequence). This CDR3 has 14 residues. Trimming shortened V by 8 bases and J by 13 bases, and 23 bases separated the two germline ends.

This chain uses TRBV13 with TRBJ1-1; D possibly corresponds to TRBD1 (5 bases). The CDR3 loop spans 15 amino acids. CDR1 PRHDT and CDR2 FYEKMQ come from the germline V gene (reference sequence). V was shortened by 0 bases and J by 1 base, with 9 bases between the two germline ends. The CDR3 protein is CASSLGRGWNTEAFF. The CDR3 DNA follows: TGTGCCAGCAGCTTAGGTCGGGGGTGGAACACTGAAGCTTTCTTT.

The chain combines TRBV5-6 with TRBJ2-5; D is perhaps TRBD1 or TRBD2 (5 bases each). The length of the CDR3 is 14 residues. CDR1 SGHDT and CDR2 YYEEEE come from the germline V gene. V shed 1 base and J shed 4 bases, with 11 bases lying between them. Here the CDR3 reads CASSLSGQGETQYF. In DNA, the CDR3 is TGTGCCAGCAGCTTGAGCGGTCAGGGAGAGACCCAGTACTTC.

V and J are TRBV5-1 and TRBJ2-3; 10 bases fit TRBD1. Germline V gives CDR1 SGHRS, CDR2 YFSETQ. The V segment lost 5 bases and the J segment 0 bases; nucleotides outside the gene matches: 9. This CDR3 spans 17 amino acids. In nucleotides, the CDR3 is TGCGCCAGCAGGGGTGACAGGGGGCCGACTAGCACAGATACGCAGTATTTT. It yields the protein CASRGDRGPTSTDTQYF.

The rearrangement joins TRBV7-9 to TRBJ1-1; D remains ambiguous. V gave up 2 bases and J gave up 1 base, with 5 bases separating them. The CDR3 consists of 13 residues. Germline CDR1 and CDR2: SEHNR and FQNEAQ (reference sequence). CDR3 loop: CASSLKTNTEAFF. Written as DNA, the CDR3 is TGTGCCAGCAGCTTAAAGACGAACACTGAAGCTTTCTTT.

The chain employs TRBV10-3 and TRBJ1-2, with a tentative D call TRBD1 (5 bases). There are 13 residues in the CDR3. Germline V gives CDR1 ENHRY, CDR2 SYGVKD. Trimming took off 4 bases at V and 3 bases at J, with 9 bases between the two ends. The CDR3 sequence is CAISGGVDYGYTF. The CDR3 DNA reads as TGTGCCATCAGTGGAGGGGTTGACTATGGCTACACCTTC.

V gene TRBV9 combines with J gene TRBJ1-1, with TRBD1 matching over 10 bases. CDR1 is SGDLS, CDR2 YYNGEE, per germline. The CDR3 sequence is 18 residues long. V dropped 3 bases and J dropped 0; count of bases not matched to a gene: 11. CDR3: CASSARPGTGVMNTEAFF. CDR3 sequence (DNA): TGTGCCAGCAGCGCGCGTCCCGGGACAGGGGTAATGAACACTGAAGCTTTCTTT.

The table lists this clone with a count of one. The CDR3 loop is CASSLATGFGSGANVLTF. CDR3 DNA sequence: TGTGCCAGCAGCTTAGCGACAGGGTTTGGCTCTGGGGCCAACGTCCTGACTTTC. The J gene is TRBJ2-6, the V gene TRBV11-2; 7 bases are a match to TRBD1. The ends lost 1 base at V and 0 bases at J; junction bases unmatched: 6. Germline V gene data show CDR1 as SGHAT and CDR2 as FQNNGV. CDR3 size: 18 residues.

This chain connects TRBV3-1 (or the pseudogene TRBV3-2) to TRBJ1-1; TRBD1 might be the D (6 bases). Trimming stripped 1 base from V and 10 bases from J, with 22 bases between. Germline V gene data show CDR1 as LGHDT and CDR2 as YNNKEL (reference sequence). The CDR3 is 16 residues long. For the CDR3, the DNA is TGTGCCAGCAGCCAAGCCAGTGTTCCAGGGGATAGAGGAGCTTTCTTT. It yields the protein CASSQASVPGDRGAFF.

The rearrangement uses TRBV6-5 and TRBJ2-3; 11 nucleotides agree with TRBD2. This CDR3 spans 15 amino acids. The trim removed 4 bases at V and 9 bases at J, leaving 9 bases unmatched. Germline-derived CDR1 and CDR2 are MNHEY and SVGAGI. CDR3 loop: CASSSLAGGRGTQYF. CDR3 sequence (DNA): TGTGCCAGCAGTTCCCTAGCGGGGGGCCGTGGGACGCAGTATTTT.

The chain is built from TRBV19 and TRBJ1-2; perhaps TRBD1 as D (6 bases). This CDR3 contains 13 residues. Per the germline V gene, CDR1 is LNHDA and CDR2 is SQIVND (reference sequence). V was clipped by 3 bases and J by 8 bases, with 13 bases between them. This CDR3 reads CASSITGPGGYTF. In DNA form, the CDR3 reads TGTGCCAGTAGTATTACAGGGCCGGGCGGCTACACCTTC.

This rearrangement joins TRBV7-9 to TRBJ1-1, with D perhaps TRBD1 (6 bases). Trimming cost V 2 bases and J 7 bases, with 11 bases left between them. The germline gives CDR1 SEHNR, CDR2 FQNEAQ (reference sequence). This CDR3 is 13 amino acids long. The CDR3 sequence is CASSLRGLSEAFF. The DNA of the CDR3 is TGTGCCAGCAGCTTAAGGGGGTTAAGTGAAGCTTTCTTT.

The V call is TRBV6-5, the J call TRBJ1-2, with TRBD1 matching over 7 bases. CDR1 and CDR2 from the germline V gene are MNHEY and SVGAGI. V shed 1 base, J shed 1 base, and the junction held 3 bases outside the gene matches. This CDR3 has 15 residues. This CDR3 is CASSYWGDSNYGYTF. CDR3 DNA sequence: TGTGCCAGCAGTTACTGGGGGGACAGTAACTATGGCTACACCTTC.

The rearrangement uses TRBV6-2 or TRBV6-3 and TRBJ1-1; D is ambiguous. Germline-derived CDR1 and CDR2 are MNHEY and SVGEGT. The CDR3 length is 12 residues. Trimming cost V 2 bases and J 5 bases, with 6 bases left between them. In DNA, the CDR3 is TGTGCCAGCAGTTACGGGTGGACTGAAGCTTTCTTT. It is translated as CASSYGWTEAFF.

This clone appeared once. V is TRBV24-1 and J is TRBJ1-4; D unresolved. The CDR3 sequence is 13 residues long. Germline CDR1 and CDR2: KGHDR and SFDVKD. Trimming left V 5 bases short and J 6 bases short, with 9 bases between. CDR3 bases: TGTGCCACCAGTGTAGGACCGCATGAAAAACTGTTTTTT. The encoded protein is CATSVGPHEKLFF.

This clone has only one observation. The rearrangement joins TRBV9 to TRBJ1-2, with 8 nucleotides matching TRBD1. The CDR3 has 15 amino acids. The junction had 7 bases not matched to a gene; V was cut back by 3 bases and J by 3 bases. Germline lookup yields CDR1 SGDLS and CDR2 YYNGEE. The CDR3 reads CASSELSGGHYGYTF. The CDR3 DNA follows: TGTGCCAGCAGCGAACTATCAGGGGGCCACTATGGCTACACCTTC.

The rearrangement uses TRBV7-9 and TRBJ2-2; D remains unclear. CDR1 SEHNR and CDR2 FQNEAQ come from the germline V gene (reference sequence). CDR3 length: 13 amino acids. Trimming pared 5 bases from V and 2 bases from J, leaving 6 bases between. In nucleotides, the CDR3 is TGTGCCAGCAGCCCATATAACACCGGGGAGCTGTTTTTT. Its translation: CASSPYNTGELFF.

The chain has TRBV28 and TRBJ1-5, with D perhaps matching TRBD1 (5 bases). The CDR3 extends over 16 amino acids. CDR1 and CDR2 (germline): MDHEN, SYDVKM. V was pared by 5 bases and J by 5 bases, with 19 bases between. CDR3 nucleotide sequence: TGTGCCAGCAGTCACCTCGGCGCGGGCAGGGATCAGCCCCAGCATTTT. It specifies CASSHLGAGRDQPQHF.

The rearrangement links TRBV11-2 to TRBJ2-3; D is unclear. The germline V gene encodes CDR1 SGHAT and CDR2 FQNNGV. V lost 0 bases and J 2 bases, leaving 12 bases between the germline ends. The CDR3 sequence is 16 residues long. The CDR3 DNA is TGTGCCAGCAGCTTAGAGGCAAACCCACTCACAGATACGCAGTATTTT. This codes for CASSLEANPLTDTQYF.

This chain connects TRBV18 to TRBJ1-1, with D possibly TRBD1 on 5 matching bases. V lost 4 bases and J lost 3, with 18 bases in between. Germline loops: CDR1 KGHSH, CDR2 LQKENI. CDR3 length equals 16 residues. The CDR3 nucleotides are TGTGCCAGCTCACTTTCTCCGGGACCCATGGACACTGAAGCTTTCTTT. It codes for CASSLSPGPMDTEAFF.

V usage is TRBV4-2 and J usage is TRBJ2-7; D possibly uses TRBD1 or TRBD2 (5 bases each). The CDR3 runs to 15 residues. The germline V gene has CDR1 LGHNA and CDR2 YNFKEQ. Trimming cost V 0 bases and J 3 bases, with 12 bases left between them. The DNA of the CDR3 is TGTGCCAGCAGCCAAGACTCACAGAGGGGCTACGAGCAGTACTTC. Translation gives CASSQDSQRGYEQYF.

The gene calls are TRBV11-2 and TRBJ2-2, with TRBD2 as a possible D gene (5 bases). Germline V gene sequence: CDR1 SGHAT, CDR2 FQNNGV. The CDR3 has 16 residues. V gave up 7 bases and J gave up 1 base, with 16 bases separating them. The CDR3, as DNA: TGTGCCAGCACCTTTTTCGGGAATTTGAACACCGGGGAGCTGTTTTTT. Amino acid sequence: CASTFFGNLNTGELFF.